The 17 T cell receptor beta chains given below trace back to one sample, sequenced in a study of T cells in Graves' hyperthyroidism and ophthalmopathy. It was RNA transcripts that yielded the amplified TCR beta CDR3 regions. Carried out on the TCR CDR3, a first-round RT-PCR used the HTBI primer set. Via MiXCR, TCRdb re-called the multiplex PCR reads, giving one row per CDR3 protein. Seen here are approximately 510,000 distinct CDR3 sequences, over 35% observed once, and the top ten hold about 45%. The specimen sequenced was peripheral blood or thyroid tissue (not recorded which). Source of these receptors: an adult woman with Graves' disease, either hyperthyroidism or ophthalmopathy (not recorded which).

This clonotype was counted a single time. The chain carries TRBV20-1 and TRBJ2-2; 10 nucleotides line up with TRBD2. Germline lookup yields CDR1 DFQATT and CDR2 SNEGSKA (reference sequence). The CDR3 totals 14 residues. Trimming at V came to 3 bases and at J to 6 bases, leaving 4 bases not matched to a gene. DNA of the CDR3: TGCAGTGCTAGCCAGCGGGGGGGCCCCGGGGAGCTGTTTTTT. It is translated as CSASQRGGPGELFF.

This sequence joins TRBV29-1 and TRBJ2-2, with TRBD1 matching 8 bases. The CDR3 is 13 amino acids. Germline V CDR1 and CDR2: SQVTM, ANQGSEA. V was clipped by 7 bases and J by 4 bases; unmatched bases: 5. The CDR3 here is CSAVDRATGELFF. CDR3 nucleotide sequence: TGCAGCGCCGTGGACAGGGCCACCGGGGAGCTGTTTTTT.

CDR3 coding DNA: TGTGCCAGCAGTGGGGGGGGCATCGTCCTGACTTTC. Protein sequence: CASSGGGIVLTF. This chain uses TRBV2 with TRBJ2-6, with a weak D call TRBD2 (7 bases). There are 12 residues in the CDR3. V was cut by 4 bases and J by 12 bases, with 10 bases left in between. In germline, CDR1 is SNHLY, CDR2 FYNNEI.

The chain carries TRBV12-3 or TRBV12-4 and TRBJ1-6; D is unresolved. This CDR3 has 15 residues. V dropped 5 bases and J dropped 3 bases, with 11 bases sitting between them. In DNA, the CDR3 is TGTGCCAGCAGTCAGAAGGGCTACTATAATTCACCCCTCCACTTT. Its translation is CASSQKGYYNSPLHF.

V is TRBV2 and J is TRBJ1-1; perhaps TRBD1 as D (5 bases). CDR1 is SNHLY and CDR2 is FYNNEI in the germline V gene. This CDR3 spans 14 amino acids. Trimming took 6 bases from V and 7 from J, leaving 18 bases between them. The CDR3 region has the DNA TGTGCCAGCAGCGTCCTGTCAGGGACGGGTGAAGCTTTCTTT. Its protein is CASSVLSGTGEAFF.

The rearrangement uses TRBV7-9 and TRBJ2-2; possibly TRBD1 or TRBD2 for D (6 bases each). CDR1 and CDR2 (germline): SEHNR, FQNEAQ (reference sequence). Trimming shortened V by 5 bases and J by 0 bases, and 10 bases separated the two germline ends. This CDR3 is 15 amino acids long. The CDR3 nucleotides are TGTGCCAGCAGCCGAGGGGGGTCGAACACCGGGGAGCTGTTTTTT. Translation: CASSRGGSNTGELFF.

The rearrangement joins TRBV11-2 to TRBJ1-6; 7 bases are a match to TRBD1. Germline loops: CDR1 SGHAT, CDR2 FQNNGV. Trimming cost V 5 bases and J 4 bases; bases outside gene matches: 5. CDR3 length: 15 residues. CDR3 protein: CASSPGQDYNSPLHF. The CDR3 nucleotides are TGTGCCAGCAGCCCAGGACAGGATTATAATTCACCCCTCCACTTT.

This clonotype has ten or more counts. The CDR3 DNA follows: TGCAGCGTTGTCGTGCAGGTCAATCAGCCCCAGCATTTT. Translating it yields CSVVVQVNQPQHF. J is TRBJ1-5 and V is TRBV29-1; D is uncertain. V lost 4 bases and J lost 3, with 10 bases in between. The CDR3 has 13 residues. Germline CDR1 and CDR2: SQVTM and ANQGSEA. Looking up the rest from reference TRBV29-1 and TRBJ1-5 gives the full variable domain: SAVISQKPSRDICQRGTSLTIQCQVDSQVTMMFWYRQQPGQSLTLIATANQGSEATYESGFVIDKFPISRPNLTFSTLTVSNMSPEDSSIYLCSVVVQVNQPQHFGDGTRLSIL.

Of note for this clonotype: Given a much more abundant clone one base away, this may be a read error. This sequence joins TRBV4-1 and TRBJ1-4; D call uncertain. The germline CDR1 and CDR2 sequences are MGHRA and YSYEKL. The CDR3 has 13 residues. The CDR3, as DNA: TGCGCCGGCAGCCAAGAGGCAGGTGAAAAACTGTTTTTT. Translated: CAGSQEAGEKLFF.

This clonotype was recorded a few times. The rearrangement uses TRBV6-6 and TRBJ1-4, with D possibly TRBD1 on 5 matching bases. The V gene lost 6 bases and the J gene lost 4 bases, with 15 bases spanning the gap. Germline CDR1 and CDR2: MNHNY and SVGAGI (reference sequence). The CDR3 has 15 residues. DNA of the CDR3: TGTGCCAGCAGCCCCGGGGGGGTGGATAATGAAAAACTGTTTTTT. Its translation: CASSPGGVDNEKLFF.

This clonotype was counted many times. The chain recombines TRBV12-3 or TRBV12-4 with TRBJ1-1; D gene unclear. Trimming cost V 6 bases and J 1 base, with 12 bases left between them. The CDR3 extends over 14 amino acids. This chain's CDR3 is CASRLISENTEAFF. CDR3 DNA sequence: TGTGCCAGCAGGCTAATCTCAGAGAACACTGAAGCTTTCTTT.

The chain is built from TRBV28 and TRBJ1-5, with 9 nucleotides matching TRBD1. V shed 10 bases and J 1 base; nucleotides not matched to a gene: 8. The length of the CDR3 is 15 residues. Germline CDR1 reads MDHEN; CDR2 reads SYDVKM. The CDR3 DNA is TGTGCCACCGCACAGGGGGCTGGAAGCAATCAGCCCCAGCATTTT. As protein: CATAQGAGSNQPQHF. The whole variable domain, filled in from reference TRBV28 and TRBJ1-5, reads DVKVTQSSRYLVKRTGEKVFLECVQDMDHENMFWYRQDPGLGLRLIYFSYDVKMKEKGDIPEGYSVSREKKERFSLILESASTNQTSMYLCATAQGAGSNQPQHFGDGTRLSIL.

Ten or more counts support this clonotype. This chain uses TRBV5-1 with TRBJ1-1; D might be TRBD1 (5 bases). This CDR3 spans 14 amino acids. V lost 5 bases, J lost 4 bases, and 15 bases lay in between. Germline V gene sequence: CDR1 SGHRS, CDR2 YFSETQ. The chain's CDR3 is CASRAGTDPTEAFF. CDR3 bases: TGCGCCAGCAGAGCCGGGACGGACCCCACTGAAGCTTTCTTT.

This clonotype was counted at least ten times. This rearrangement joins TRBV29-1 to TRBJ2-7, with 8 bases lining up with TRBD1. This CDR3 is 13 amino acids long. Germline V gene sequence: CDR1 SQVTM, CDR2 ANQGSEA. V trimming: 6 bases; J trimming: 3 bases; junction bases outside the gene matches: 7. The CDR3 is CSVGTGEIYEQYF. The CDR3 coding sequence is TGCAGCGTGGGGACAGGTGAAATCTACGAGCAGTACTTC.

A few counts support this clonotype. The rearrangement joins TRBV10-2 to TRBJ1-1, with TRBD1 as a possible D gene (6 bases). Trimming cost V 3 bases and J 4 bases, with 12 bases left between them. The germline V gene encodes CDR1 WSHSY and CDR2 SAAADI. The CDR3 extends over 14 amino acids. CDR3 DNA sequence: TGCGCCAGCAGTGATTGGGGGCGAGGCACTGAAGCTTTCTTT. Protein product: CASSDWGRGTEAFF.

This clonotype was picked up many times. The CDR3 here is CASRRTDRPFGSPLHF. The DNA of the CDR3 is TGTGCCAGCAGGCGGACAGATCGCCCTTTTGGGTCACCCCTCCACTTT. V is TRBV6-5 and J is TRBJ1-6; the D gene is possibly TRBD1 (6 bases). The ends were cut back, 6 bases at V and 10 bases at J, with 22 bases in the middle. The germline V gene encodes CDR1 MNHEY and CDR2 SVGAGI. This CDR3 contains 16 residues.

The V call is TRBV29-1, the J call TRBJ2-7; 9 nucleotides match TRBD2. Per the germline V gene, CDR1 is SQVTM and CDR2 is ANQGSEA. The CDR3 consists of 15 residues. J was trimmed by 5 bases and V by 2 bases; bases with no gene match: 10. DNA of the CDR3: TGCAGCGTTGAATATGAGGCGGGAGGGCCCGACGAGCAGTACTTC. Translating gives CSVEYEAGGPDEQYF.